This TCR beta chain was recorded in a study of blood T cell repertoires in COVID-19. Study overall: Italy, Spain and the United States were the sources of the convalescent and acute COVID-19 samples. From T cells, B-cell-depleted T cells, or PBMCs came the material, which was cDNA or gDNA.

J lost 6 bases, V lost 6 bases, and 9 bases had no gene match. Germline V CDR1 and CDR2: SGHTA, FQGTGA. The length of the CDR3 is 15 residues. Authors' processing steps: Estimated nucleated cell counts came from reference gene primer amplification. Sequencing was performed with immunoSEQ multiplex PCR; in TCRdb, only in-frame clones are kept and a portion is missing. The V and J calls and clone size are taken from that table; D and trimming were inferred from the DNA. The sample has a few hundred thousand clones, 86% seen once. The sequence derives from a woman aged 25-40 years with active or convalescent COVID-19. V gene TRBV7-3 combines with J gene TRBJ2-2; 8 bases are shared with TRBD1. The sequenced material came from peripheral blood. The CDR3: CASRAGTGRSGELFF. The CDR3 DNA is TGTGCCAGCAGGGCCGGGACAGGTCGGTCCGGGGAGCTGTTTTTT. Using reference TRBV7-3 and TRBJ2-2 for the parts outside the CDR3, the full variable domain is GAGVSQTPSNKVTEKGKYVELRCDPISGHTALYWYRQSLGQGPEFLIYFQGTGAADDSGLPNDRFFAVRPEGSVSTLKIQRTERGDSAVYLCASRAGTGRSGELFFGEGSRLTVL.